Presented here are 20 T cell receptor beta chains from one specimen sequenced in a study of blood T cell repertoires in COVID-19. Repertoires were generated with immunoSEQ multiplex PCR, while TCRdb's copy carries only in-frame clones and drops some. The sample yields more than 110,000 clones, around 76% seen once. The sample consisted of peripheral blood. The receptors were gathered from a man aged 80 or over with acute or convalescent COVID-19.

This chain uses TRBV7-3 with TRBJ1-1, with TRBD1 as a possible D gene (5 bases). V lost 3 bases to trimming and J lost 4 bases, with 12 bases between them. CDR3 size: 14 residues. The germline V gene has CDR1 SGHTA and CDR2 FQGTGA. The CDR3 nucleotides read TGTGCCAGCAGCTTGTCGGACGGGGGCACTGAAGCTTTCTTT. Protein: CASSLSDGGTEAFF.

The chain carries TRBV5-8 and TRBJ2-3, with TRBD2 matching over 7 bases. This CDR3 region has 13 residues. Per germline, CDR1 SGHTS and CDR2 YDEGEE. Unmatched junction bases numbered 5, after V lost 0 bases and J lost 10 bases. The CDR3 coding sequence is TGTGCCAGCAGCTTGGCTAGCGGAACGGCGCAGTATTTT. Translated: CASSLASGTAQYF.

This chain connects TRBV18 to TRBJ2-4, with 7 bases fitting TRBD1. Germline V gives CDR1 KGHSH, CDR2 LQKENI. The CDR3 consists of 14 residues. The ends lost 2 bases at V and 4 bases at J; junction bases unmatched: 2. The CDR3 sequence is CASSPGTAKNIQYF. The CDR3 DNA sequence: TGTGCCAGCTCACCAGGGACAGCTAAAAACATTCAGTACTTC.

In its sample, this clone was seen once. The genes are TRBV11-3 and TRBJ2-2; a possible D gene is TRBD2 (6 bases). The germline CDR1 and CDR2 sequences are SGHNT and YENEEA. The CDR3 spans 15 residues. The V gene lost 6 bases and the J gene lost 0 bases, with 11 bases spanning the gap. The CDR3 nucleotides read TGTGCCAGCAGTGGGGGACTCACGAACACCGGGGAGCTGTTTTTT. This codes for CASSGGLTNTGELFF.

V is TRBV29-1 and J is TRBJ2-3; 7 positions agree with TRBD2. Germline CDR1 and CDR2: SQVTM and ANQGSEA. This CDR3 is built from 16 residues. The trim removed 3 bases at V and 2 bases at J, leaving 11 bases unmatched. CDR3 sequence (DNA): TGCAGCGTTGATTCCGCCAGCGGGGTTTACACAGATACGCAGTATTTT. Its translation: CSVDSASGVYTDTQYF.

This rearrangement joins TRBV5-1 to TRBJ1-1; D perhaps matches TRBD1 (5 bases). V shed 4 bases and J shed 3 bases, with 13 bases lying between them. CDR1 is SGHRS, CDR2 YFSETQ, per germline. The CDR3 totals 14 residues. The DNA of the CDR3 is TGCGCCAGCAGCCGCGCTTTAGGGGACACTGAAGCTTTCTTT. It is translated as CASSRALGDTEAFF.

The count of this clone is one. The chain recombines TRBV5-6 with TRBJ2-2; the D is unclear. CDR3 size: 13 residues. CDR1 and CDR2 from the germline V gene are SGHDT and YYEEEE. Trimming shortened V by 0 bases and J by 5 bases, and 5 bases separated the two germline ends. The CDR3 sequence is CASSLGQTGELFF. The CDR3 coding sequence is TGTGCCAGCAGCTTGGGTCAGACCGGGGAGCTGTTTTTT.

V is TRBV11-2 and J is TRBJ2-3; a weak D match, TRBD2 (5 bases). Trimming took 1 base from V and 2 from J, leaving 13 bases between them. This CDR3 is 16 amino acids long. CDR1 SGHAT and CDR2 FQNNGV come from the germline V gene. The CDR3 loop reads CASSLAFPRDTDTQYF. DNA of the CDR3: TGTGCCAGCAGCTTAGCATTCCCCCGGGACACAGATACGCAGTATTTT.

About this clone: The sample contains more than one DNA sequence encoding this CDR3. The chain has TRBV15 and TRBJ2-5; maybe TRBD1 (5 bases). Germline lookup yields CDR1 LNHNV and CDR2 YYDKDF (reference sequence). This CDR3 comprises 13 residues. Trimming took off 3 bases at V and 2 bases at J, with 7 bases between the two ends. CDR3 in DNA: TGTGCCACCAGCAGGGGGCAGCAAGAGACCCAGTACTTC. This sequence encodes CATSRGQQETQYF.

In its sample, this clone was seen a few times. This sequence joins TRBV7-9 and TRBJ2-3; 9 bases line up with TRBD1. With 5 bases clipped from V and 0 bases from J, the junction kept 9 bases outside the gene matches. CDR3 length: 17 residues. CDR1 and CDR2 (germline): SEHNR, FQNEAQ (reference sequence). CDR3 residues: CASSGTGRRGSTDTQYF. The CDR3 bases are TGTGCCAGCAGCGGGACAGGGAGGAGGGGGAGCACAGATACGCAGTATTTT.

This sequence joins TRBV19 and TRBJ1-4; no clear D. Germline values: CDR1 LNHDA, CDR2 SQIVND (reference sequence). CDR3 length equals 15 residues. The V gene lost 6 bases and the J gene lost 1 base, with 12 bases spanning the gap. The CDR3 DNA is TGTGCCAGTAGGCGGAACCAGTTAACTAATGAAAAACTGTTTTTT. Translated: CASRRNQLTNEKLFF.

The rearrangement links TRBV29-1 to TRBJ1-4; no reliable D call. This CDR3 is 13 amino acids long. Trimming took 4 bases from V and 2 from J, leaving 8 bases between them. CDR1 and CDR2 (germline): SQVTM, ANQGSEA. The CDR3: CSVASGTNEKLFF. CDR3 coding DNA: TGCAGCGTTGCTTCGGGGACTAATGAAAAACTGTTTTTT.

The chain employs TRBV29-1 and TRBJ1-4, with a weak D call TRBD1 (5 bases). V was trimmed by 4 bases and J by 5 bases, leaving 11 bases between them. The germline V gene encodes CDR1 SQVTM and CDR2 ANQGSEA. The CDR3 contains 13 residues. As DNA, the CDR3 is TGCAGCGTTGGGGGCATGGGGAATGAAAAACTGTTTTTT. Translating it yields CSVGGMGNEKLFF.

The chain carries TRBV7-9 and TRBJ2-3; 13 nucleotides line up with TRBD2. V shed 8 bases, J shed 4 bases, and the junction held 6 bases outside the gene matches. Per the germline V gene, CDR1 is SEHNR and CDR2 is FQNEAQ (reference sequence). This CDR3 contains 15 residues. CDR3 loop: CASWMTSGGPDTQYF. The CDR3 DNA reads TGTGCCAGCTGGATGACTAGCGGGGGGCCAGATACGCAGTATTTT.

This clone occurred a few times. The chain uses TRBV7-9 and TRBJ2-1; 7 nucleotides agree with TRBD1. The CDR3 loop spans 12 amino acids. The germline V gene has CDR1 SEHNR and CDR2 FQNEAQ (reference sequence). Losses at the gene ends were 4 bases for V and 7 bases for J; bases not matched to a gene: 1. CDR3 in DNA: TGTGCCAGCAGCTCGACAGGGAATGAGCAGTTCTTC. Amino acids: CASSSTGNEQFF.

V and J are TRBV7-3 and TRBJ1-6, with D perhaps matching TRBD1 (6 bases). The CDR3 consists of 14 residues. Germline V gene lookup returns CDR1 SGHTA and CDR2 FQGTGA. V gave up 2 bases and J gave up 7 bases, with 9 bases separating them. The CDR3 DNA sequence: TGTGCCAGCAGCTTAGGGACACCAAATTCACCCCTCCACTTT. Translating it yields CASSLGTPNSPLHF.

In its sample, this clone was seen once. Written as DNA, the CDR3 is TGTGCCAGCAGCCATTCACAGGTGGTAGGAACTGAAGCTTTCTTT. This sequence encodes CASSHSQVVGTEAFF. The gene calls are TRBV5-5 and TRBJ1-1; tentative D call: TRBD1 (5 bases). Trimming left V 4 bases short and J 5 bases short, with 18 bases between. There are 15 residues in the CDR3. Germline CDR1 SGHKS, CDR2 YYEKEE (reference sequence).

V usage is TRBV20-1 and J usage is TRBJ2-5; D is unclear. V shed 8 bases and J shed 5 bases, with 6 bases lying between them. The CDR3 runs 9 residues. Germline lookup yields CDR1 DFQATT and CDR2 SNEGSKA (reference sequence). The chain's CDR3 is CSPQETQYF. The CDR3 region has the DNA TGCAGTCCTCAGGAGACCCAGTACTTC.

This clone was observed a single time. The chain joins TRBV6-5 to TRBJ1-3, with D hard to call. The CDR3 consists of 16 residues. Germline-derived CDR1 and CDR2 are MNHEY and SVGAGI. Trimming removed 4 bases from V and 0 bases from J, with 13 bases in between. The CDR3 region has the DNA TGTGCCAGCAGTTTCCGGACTCCCAGCTCTGGAAACACCATATATTTT. Protein sequence: CASSFRTPSSGNTIYF.

The chain employs TRBV7-8 and TRBJ1-2, with D perhaps matching TRBD1 (5 bases). Between the trimmed V and J ends, which lost 5 bases and 7 bases, there was a span of 11 bases. Germline CDR1 is SGHVS and CDR2 is FQNEAQ. CDR3 length equals 12 residues. CDR3 in amino acids: CASSLFRVGYTF. In nucleotides, the CDR3 is TGTGCCAGCAGCCTCTTCAGGGTTGGCTACACCTTC.